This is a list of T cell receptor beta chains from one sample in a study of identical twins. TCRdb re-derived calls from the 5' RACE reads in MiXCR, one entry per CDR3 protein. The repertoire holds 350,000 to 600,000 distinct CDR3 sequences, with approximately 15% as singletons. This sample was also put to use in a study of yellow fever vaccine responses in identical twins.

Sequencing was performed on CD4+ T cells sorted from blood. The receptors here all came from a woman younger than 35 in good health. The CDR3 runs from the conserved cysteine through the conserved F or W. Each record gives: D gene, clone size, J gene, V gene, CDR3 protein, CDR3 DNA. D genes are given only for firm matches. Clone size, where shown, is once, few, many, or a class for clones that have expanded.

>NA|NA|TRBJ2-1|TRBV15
CATSRVLIGSYNEQFF
TGTGCCACCAGCAGAGTTTTGATTGGGTCCTACAATGAGCAGTTCTTC
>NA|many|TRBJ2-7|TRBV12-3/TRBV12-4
CASRDINYEQYF
TGTGCCAGCAGAGACATAAATTACGAGCAGTACTTC
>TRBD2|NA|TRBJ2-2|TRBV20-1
CSARDLTSGGATGELFF
TGCAGTGCTAGAGATTTGACTAGCGGGGGGGCCACCGGGGAGCTGTTTTTT
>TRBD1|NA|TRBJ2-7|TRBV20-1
CSAVSGDRVKHEQYF
TGCAGTGCTGTCTCCGGGGACAGGGTAAAACACGAGCAGTACTTC
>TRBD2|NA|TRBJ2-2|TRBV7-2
CASSLFPSGTTGELFF
TGTGCCAGCAGCTTATTTCCTAGCGGGACTACCGGGGAGCTGTTTTTT
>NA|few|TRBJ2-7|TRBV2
CASRGDLVNEQYF
TGTGCCAGCAGGGGGGATCTAGTAAACGAGCAGTACTTC
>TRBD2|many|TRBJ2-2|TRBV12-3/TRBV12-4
CASSFAAGDRKVFF
TGTGCCAGCAGTTTCGCGGCGGGAGATCGGAAGGTGTTTTTT
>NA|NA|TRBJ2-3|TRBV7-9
CASSLSRRALADTQYF
TGTGCCAGCAGCTTATCTAGACGAGCTTTAGCAGATACGCAGTATTTT
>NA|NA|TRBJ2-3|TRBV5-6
CASSPDILITDTQYF
TGTGCCAGCAGCCCCGACATTCTAATTACAGATACGCAGTATTTT
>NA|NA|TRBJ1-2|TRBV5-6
CASSLEARVDGYTF
TGTGCCAGCAGCCTGGAGGCCAGGGTGGATGGCTACACCTTC
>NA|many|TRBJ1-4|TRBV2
CASTVVGAENEKLFF
TGTGCCAGCACGGTCGTCGGGGCCGAGAATGAAAAACTGTTTTTT
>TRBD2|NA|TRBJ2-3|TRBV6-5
CASSFREDPSDTQYF
TGTGCCAGCAGTTTCCGGGAGGATCCGTCCGATACGCAGTATTTT
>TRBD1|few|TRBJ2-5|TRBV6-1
CASSRSTGVETQYF
TGTGCCAGCAGCCGTTCAACAGGGGTCGAGACCCAGTACTTC
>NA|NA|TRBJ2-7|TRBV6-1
CASLPGAGHEIDEQYF
TGTGCCAGCCTACCTGGGGCAGGGCATGAGATCGACGAGCAGTACTTC
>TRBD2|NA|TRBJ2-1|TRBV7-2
CASSWGLAGNSFF
TGTGCCAGCAGCTGGGGACTAGCGGGAAATTCTTTCTTC
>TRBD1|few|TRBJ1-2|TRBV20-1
CSAWDRSLAYGYTF
TGCAGTGCTTGGGACAGATCCCTTGCTTATGGCTACACCTTC
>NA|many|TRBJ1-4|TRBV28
CASSFGATNEKLFF
TGTGCCAGCAGTTTCGGGGCAACTAATGAAAAACTGTTTTTT
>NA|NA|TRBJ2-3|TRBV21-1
CASSKALNVLAGGGTDTQYF
TGTGCCAGCAGCAAAGCGCTAAATGTACTAGCGGGAGGCGGCACAGATACGCAGTATTTT
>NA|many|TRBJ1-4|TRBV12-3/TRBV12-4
CASSFGIAEGEKLFF
TGTGCCAGCAGTTTCGGGATCGCCGAGGGGGAAAAACTGTTTTTT
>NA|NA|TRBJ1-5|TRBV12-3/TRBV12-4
CASSTRYSNQPQHF
TGTGCCAGCAGCACACGCTATAGCAATCAGCCCCAGCATTTT
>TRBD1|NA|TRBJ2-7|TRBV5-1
CASSLDRGEDEQYF
TGCGCCAGCAGCTTGGACAGGGGAGAAGACGAGCAGTACTTC
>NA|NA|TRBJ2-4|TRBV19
CASSIFGAPENIQYF
TGTGCCAGTAGTATATTCGGCGCCCCCGAAAACATTCAGTACTTC
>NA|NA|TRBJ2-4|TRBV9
CASSVEPRLGGENIQYF
TGTGCCAGCAGCGTAGAACCCCGACTAGGGGGGGAAAACATTCAGTACTTC
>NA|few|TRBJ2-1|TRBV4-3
CASSQNNLLNEQFF
TGCGCCAGCAGCCAGAACAACTTGTTGAATGAGCAGTTCTTC
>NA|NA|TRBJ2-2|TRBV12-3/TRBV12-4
CASSSAVLFF
TGTGCCAGCAGTTCTGCGGTGCTGTTTTTT
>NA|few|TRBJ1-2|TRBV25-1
CASLGGRRGGYTF
TGTGCCAGCCTGGGGGGGCGGCGGGGCGGCTACACCTTC
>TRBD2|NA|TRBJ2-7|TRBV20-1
CSAPVNPTSGRAVDNEQYF
TGCAGTGCTCCCGTTAACCCGACTAGCGGGAGGGCCGTTGACAACGAGCAGTACTTC
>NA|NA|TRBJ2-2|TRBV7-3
CASSLLAYVGELFF
TGTGCCAGCAGCTTACTAGCCTATGTCGGGGAGCTGTTTTTT
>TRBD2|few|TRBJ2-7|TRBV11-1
CASSPPRLAAFPSSYEQYF
TGTGCCAGCAGCCCACCGAGGCTAGCGGCATTCCCTAGCTCCTACGAGCAGTACTTC
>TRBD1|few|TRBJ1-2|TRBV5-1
CASSSGTGAGYGYTF
TGCGCCAGCAGCTCCGGGACAGGGGCGGGGTATGGCTACACCTTC
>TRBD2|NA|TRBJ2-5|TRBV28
CASSFFTGGETQYF
TGTGCCAGCAGTTTTTTCACGGGAGGAGAGACCCAGTACTTC
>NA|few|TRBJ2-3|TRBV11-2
CASSDLRSTDTQYF
TGTGCCAGCAGCGACCTCAGAAGCACAGATACGCAGTATTTT
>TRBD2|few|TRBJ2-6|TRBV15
CATSSRGLAGYTGANVLTF
TGTGCCACCAGCAGTCGCGGACTAGCGGGATATACTGGGGCCAACGTCCTGACTTTC
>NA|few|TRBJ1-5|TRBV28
CASSRPEQPQHF
TGTGCCAGCAGTCGCCCGGAACAGCCCCAGCATTTT
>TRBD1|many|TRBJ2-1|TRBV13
CASSLIDRGSYNEQFF
TGTGCCAGCAGCTTAATCGACAGGGGGTCCTACAATGAGCAGTTCTTC
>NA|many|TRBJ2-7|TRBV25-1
CASSEKFPGPQEGYEQYF
TGTGCCAGCAGTGAAAAGTTTCCCGGCCCCCAAGAAGGCTACGAGCAGTACTTC
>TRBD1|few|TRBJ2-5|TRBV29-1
CSVEDLGAGGETQYF
TGCAGCGTTGAAGATCTTGGGGCAGGGGGAGAGACCCAGTACTTC
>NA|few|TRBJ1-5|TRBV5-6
CASSVGGSGQPQHF
TGTGCCAGCAGCGTGGGGGGATCAGGACAGCCCCAGCATTTT
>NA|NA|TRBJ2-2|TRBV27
CASNPTPTGELFF
TGTGCCAGCAATCCAACCCCCACCGGGGAGCTGTTTTTT
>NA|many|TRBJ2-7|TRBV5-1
CASSLGTYEQYF
TGTGCCAGCAGCTTAGGGACCTACGAGCAGTACTTC
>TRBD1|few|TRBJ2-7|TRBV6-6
CASSTTGVEQYF
TGTGCCAGCAGTACGACAGGGGTCGAGCAGTACTTC
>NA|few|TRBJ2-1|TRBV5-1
CASSLGDRSNEQFF
TGCGCCAGCAGCTTGGGAGACAGATCCAATGAGCAGTTCTTC
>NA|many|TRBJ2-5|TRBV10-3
CAISESQLQETQYF
TGTGCCATCAGTGAGTCTCAGCTCCAAGAGACCCAGTACTTC
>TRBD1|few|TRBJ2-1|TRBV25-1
CASSDPGQGYNEQFF
TGTGCCAGCAGTGATCCGGGACAGGGGTACAATGAGCAGTTCTTC
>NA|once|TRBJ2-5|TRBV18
CASSPQPGQETQYF
TGTGCCAGCTCACCCCAACCGGGGCAAGAGACCCAGTACTTC
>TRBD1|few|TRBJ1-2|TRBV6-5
CASSYSQGIYGYTF
TGTGCCAGCAGTTACTCACAGGGGATCTATGGCTACACCTTC
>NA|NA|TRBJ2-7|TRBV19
CASSSAQGRTPYEQYF
TGTGCCAGTAGTAGCGCACAGGGACGGACTCCCTACGAGCAGTACTTC
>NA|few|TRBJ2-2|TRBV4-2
CASSQEGGYTGELFF
TGTGCCAGCAGCCAAGAGGGCGGGTACACCGGGGAGCTGTTTTTT